Listed below are T cell receptor beta chains from one sample, sequenced in a study of HIV-infected children after antiretroviral therapy interruption. TCRdb re-analysed the 3' RACE reads in MiXCR, keeping a single row per CDR3 protein. Of about 83,000 distinct CDR3 sequences in the sample, 5.5% to 8.5% were seen once. The starting material was CD45RA+ CD4+ T cells from PBMCs, pooled from several time points, obtained from a donor given antiretroviral therapy, either interrupted or continuous. The source of these receptors is a pool of human donors with HIV. Each CDR3 is given with its conserved first and last residue. A D gene is named only where the DNA matches it firmly. A clone size is listed for some rows: how often the clone was seen (once, few, many), or a class if it is expanded.

cdr3_nt: TGTGCCAGCAGCTCCAGGGCGTCCACTGAAGCTTTCTTT; cdr3_aa: CASSSRASTEAFF; j_call: TRBJ1-1; v_call: TRBV5-5; d_call: -; clone_size: few
cdr3_nt: TGTGCCAGCAGTCAGGCCCGGACGAATGAAAAACTGTTTTTT; cdr3_aa: CASSQARTNEKLFF; j_call: TRBJ1-4; v_call: TRBV7-9; d_call: -; clone_size: -
cdr3_nt: TGTGCCAGCAGTCCATCAGAGGGTAGGTCCCAGCATTTT; cdr3_aa: CASSPSEGRSQHF; j_call: TRBJ1-5; v_call: TRBV27; d_call: -; clone_size: -
cdr3_nt: TGCAGCGCCGCAGGGTTACACAATGAGCAGTTCTTC; cdr3_aa: CSAAGLHNEQFF; j_call: TRBJ2-1; v_call: TRBV29-1; d_call: -; clone_size: many
cdr3_nt: TGTGCCAGCAGTGAGGAAGGTGGAATTTCAATTGGCTACACCTTC; cdr3_aa: CASSEEGGISIGYTF; j_call: TRBJ1-2; v_call: TRBV6-4; d_call: -; clone_size: many
cdr3_nt: TGCAGCGTTGAAGGAACGGGACAGTCCTACAATGAGCAGTTCTTC; cdr3_aa: CSVEGTGQSYNEQFF; j_call: TRBJ2-1; v_call: TRBV29-1; d_call: TRBD1; clone_size: many
cdr3_nt: TGTGCCAGCACCAAAATGGGAGCACAGGGGGCCTACGAGCAGTACTTC; cdr3_aa: CASTKMGAQGAYEQYF; j_call: TRBJ2-7; v_call: TRBV6-5; d_call: TRBD1; clone_size: many
cdr3_nt: TGTGCCAGCAGCTCTGACGGACAAGAGACCCAGTACTTC; cdr3_aa: CASSSDGQETQYF; j_call: TRBJ2-5; v_call: TRBV7-9; d_call: -; clone_size: many
cdr3_nt: TGCGCCAGCACTAGACAGGGGGCCTACTCTGGGGCCAACGTCCTGACTTTC; cdr3_aa: CASTRQGAYSGANVLTF; j_call: TRBJ2-6; v_call: TRBV10-2; d_call: TRBD1; clone_size: few
cdr3_nt: TGCAGCGGGGCAGGCTCTGGAAACACCATATATTTT; cdr3_aa: CSGAGSGNTIYF; j_call: TRBJ1-3; v_call: TRBV29-1; d_call: -; clone_size: many
cdr3_nt: TGCGCCAGCAGCTCCGGGACTAGCGGGACCAATGAGCAGTTCTTC; cdr3_aa: CASSSGTSGTNEQFF; j_call: TRBJ2-1; v_call: TRBV5-1; d_call: TRBD2; clone_size: many
cdr3_nt: TGTGCCAGCTCACCAAGGCGTTCCGGGACAGGGTCCTACGAGCAGTACTTC; cdr3_aa: CASSPRRSGTGSYEQYF; j_call: TRBJ2-7; v_call: TRBV18; d_call: TRBD1; clone_size: -
cdr3_nt: TGTGCCAGCAGCTCGGGGCGCTATGGCTACACCTTC; cdr3_aa: CASSSGRYGYTF; j_call: TRBJ1-2; v_call: TRBV5-6; d_call: -; clone_size: many
cdr3_nt: TGTGCCAGAACGTGGAGTTCCTATGGCTACACCTTC; cdr3_aa: CARTWSSYGYTF; j_call: TRBJ1-2; v_call: TRBV7-4; d_call: -; clone_size: many
cdr3_nt: TGTGCCAGCGGAAGGGGTAGCGGGTCATACACAGATACGCAGTATTTT; cdr3_aa: CASGRGSGSYTDTQYF; j_call: TRBJ2-3; v_call: TRBV6-5; d_call: TRBD2; clone_size: many
cdr3_nt: TGCAGTGCTAGTGATGGAAGGGCCCAGTACTTC; cdr3_aa: CSASDGRAQYF; j_call: TRBJ2-5; v_call: TRBV20-1; d_call: -; clone_size: many
cdr3_nt: TGTGCCAGCAGCAACCGACAGGGACCGAACCTGAACACTGAAGCTTTCTTT; cdr3_aa: CASSNRQGPNLNTEAFF; j_call: TRBJ1-1; v_call: TRBV7-8; d_call: TRBD1; clone_size: many
cdr3_nt: TGTGCCAGTCGGTTTAGTATGGGAAATCAGCCCCAGCATTTT; cdr3_aa: CASRFSMGNQPQHF; j_call: TRBJ1-5; v_call: TRBV19; d_call: -; clone_size: many
cdr3_nt: TGCGCCAGCAGCCAAGTACAGAACACCATATATTTT; cdr3_aa: CASSQVQNTIYF; j_call: TRBJ1-3; v_call: TRBV4-1; d_call: -; clone_size: few
cdr3_nt: TGTGCCAGCAGGCGAGTCGGCACAGATACGCAGTATTTT; cdr3_aa: CASRRVGTDTQYF; j_call: TRBJ2-3; v_call: TRBV12-3/TRBV12-4; d_call: -; clone_size: many
cdr3_nt: TGCAGTGCTATCCGGGACGGCGCCTACGAGCAGTACTTC; cdr3_aa: CSAIRDGAYEQYF; j_call: TRBJ2-7; v_call: TRBV20-1; d_call: -; clone_size: -